This T cell receptor (beta chain) was sequenced during a study of T cell changes during pregnancy in multiple sclerosis. The CDR3 is 15 residues long. CDR1 is PRHDT and CDR2 is FYEKMQ in the germline V gene (reference sequence). V dropped 2 bases and J dropped 0 bases, with 9 bases sitting between them. This table comes from immunoSEQ multiplex PCR, and its TCRdb copy is limited to in-frame clones, with some not included. The table includes tens of thousands of clones, around 90% detected once. The receptor's source is a female donor with multiple sclerosis, enrolled in a pregnancy study. Sequencing was performed on CD8+ T cells from peripheral blood mononuclear cells, taken in the third trimester of pregnancy. The V gene is TRBV13, the J gene TRBJ2-3, with D perhaps matching TRBD2 (6 bases). CDR3 sequence (DNA): TGTGCCAGCAGCTTATCCCGGGGGAGCACAGATACGCAGTATTTT. Translating it yields CASSLSRGSTDTQYF.